This TCR beta chain was found in a study of blood T cell repertoires in COVID-19. Study context: Acute and convalescent COVID-19 specimens originated in the United States, Italy and Spain. PBMCs, B-cell-depleted T cells, or T cells were the source of the cDNA or gDNA that made up the material.

Recruited during active infection, patients (from Seattle) were subsequently followed longitudinally. The sample holds one count of this clone. Methods used by the authors: By means of reference gene primer amplification, nucleated cell counts were estimated. Repertoires were generated with immunoSEQ multiplex PCR, while TCRdb's copy carries only in-frame clones and drops some. V and J calls and clone size are given by that table; D and trimming were obtained from the DNA. The repertoire includes approximately 150,000 clones, 79% of them detected once, and approximately 7.6% sits in the top ten. Germline V gives CDR1 ENHRY, CDR2 SYGVKD. V was cut by 4 bases and J by 2 bases, with 15 bases left in between. The CDR3 is 15 amino acids.

The sequencing input was peripheral blood. The receptor comes from a woman aged 55-70 years with COVID-19, enrolled during active disease. The rearrangement links TRBV10-3 to TRBJ2-7; D may be TRBD2 (6 bases). The CDR3 is CAISGGGKDPYEQYV. CDR3 DNA: TGTGCCATCAGTGGGGGAGGTAAGGACCCCTACGAGCAGTACGTC.